The clone carrying this T cell receptor (beta chain) has only one observation. This specimen belongs to a study of blood T cell repertoires in COVID-19. Study in general: Acute and convalescent COVID-19 specimens originated in the United States, Italy and Spain. PBMCs, B-cell-depleted T cells, or T cells provided the cDNA or gDNA that made up the material.

There are 15 residues in the CDR3. V lost 4 bases, J lost 10 bases, and 6 bases stayed unmatched. Looked up from germline, CDR1 is SGHTA and CDR2 is FQGNSA. Methods used by the authors: Amplification from reference gene primers served as the basis for estimated nucleated cell counts. Clones were sequenced by immunoSEQ multiplex PCR, and TCRdb holds only the in-frame ones, with some missing. V, J and clone size are those of that table, while D and trimming were read from the DNA. In the table there are approximately 45,000 clones, around 83% of which are singletons. This sequence originates from a woman aged 80 or over with acute or convalescent COVID-19. This chain links TRBV7-2 with TRBJ2-1; 14 nucleotides match TRBD2. The sequenced material came from peripheral blood. DNA for the CDR3: TGTGCCAGCAGCTCGACTAGCGGGGGGGCCCAGGAGCAGTTCTTC. Its protein is CASSSTSGGAQEQFF. Together with reference TRBV7-2 and TRBJ2-1, the CDR3 gives the full variable domain: GAGVSQSPSNKVTEKGKDVELRCDPISGHTALYWYRQSLGQGLEFLIYFQGNSAPDKSGLPSDRFSAERTGGSVSTLTIQRTQQEDSAVYLCASSSTSGGAQEQFFGPGTRLTVL.